This TCR beta chain was profiled in a study of T-cell memory formation after mild COVID-19. Germline V CDR1 and CDR2: DFQATT, SNEGSKA (reference sequence). The CDR3 contains 15 residues. Trimming took 0 bases from V and 3 from J, leaving 15 bases between them. TCRdb independently ran MiXCR on the 5' RACE reads; one entry per CDR3 protein. This table holds 350,000 to 500,000 distinct CDR3 sequences, approximately 18% found once. The sample was PBMCs or a T cell subset sorted from them (not recorded which). The chain is built from TRBV20-1 and TRBJ2-7; either TRBD1 or TRBD2 may supply D (5 bases each). The clonotype comes from a man between 18 and 29 years old who had mild COVID-19 (a few samples of this study predate the infection). Cell type and time point are not known. CDR3 DNA sequence: TGCAGTGCTAGAGATGGTCGGGGTCAGGGCTACGAGCAGTACTTC. Encoded protein: CSARDGRGQGYEQYF.